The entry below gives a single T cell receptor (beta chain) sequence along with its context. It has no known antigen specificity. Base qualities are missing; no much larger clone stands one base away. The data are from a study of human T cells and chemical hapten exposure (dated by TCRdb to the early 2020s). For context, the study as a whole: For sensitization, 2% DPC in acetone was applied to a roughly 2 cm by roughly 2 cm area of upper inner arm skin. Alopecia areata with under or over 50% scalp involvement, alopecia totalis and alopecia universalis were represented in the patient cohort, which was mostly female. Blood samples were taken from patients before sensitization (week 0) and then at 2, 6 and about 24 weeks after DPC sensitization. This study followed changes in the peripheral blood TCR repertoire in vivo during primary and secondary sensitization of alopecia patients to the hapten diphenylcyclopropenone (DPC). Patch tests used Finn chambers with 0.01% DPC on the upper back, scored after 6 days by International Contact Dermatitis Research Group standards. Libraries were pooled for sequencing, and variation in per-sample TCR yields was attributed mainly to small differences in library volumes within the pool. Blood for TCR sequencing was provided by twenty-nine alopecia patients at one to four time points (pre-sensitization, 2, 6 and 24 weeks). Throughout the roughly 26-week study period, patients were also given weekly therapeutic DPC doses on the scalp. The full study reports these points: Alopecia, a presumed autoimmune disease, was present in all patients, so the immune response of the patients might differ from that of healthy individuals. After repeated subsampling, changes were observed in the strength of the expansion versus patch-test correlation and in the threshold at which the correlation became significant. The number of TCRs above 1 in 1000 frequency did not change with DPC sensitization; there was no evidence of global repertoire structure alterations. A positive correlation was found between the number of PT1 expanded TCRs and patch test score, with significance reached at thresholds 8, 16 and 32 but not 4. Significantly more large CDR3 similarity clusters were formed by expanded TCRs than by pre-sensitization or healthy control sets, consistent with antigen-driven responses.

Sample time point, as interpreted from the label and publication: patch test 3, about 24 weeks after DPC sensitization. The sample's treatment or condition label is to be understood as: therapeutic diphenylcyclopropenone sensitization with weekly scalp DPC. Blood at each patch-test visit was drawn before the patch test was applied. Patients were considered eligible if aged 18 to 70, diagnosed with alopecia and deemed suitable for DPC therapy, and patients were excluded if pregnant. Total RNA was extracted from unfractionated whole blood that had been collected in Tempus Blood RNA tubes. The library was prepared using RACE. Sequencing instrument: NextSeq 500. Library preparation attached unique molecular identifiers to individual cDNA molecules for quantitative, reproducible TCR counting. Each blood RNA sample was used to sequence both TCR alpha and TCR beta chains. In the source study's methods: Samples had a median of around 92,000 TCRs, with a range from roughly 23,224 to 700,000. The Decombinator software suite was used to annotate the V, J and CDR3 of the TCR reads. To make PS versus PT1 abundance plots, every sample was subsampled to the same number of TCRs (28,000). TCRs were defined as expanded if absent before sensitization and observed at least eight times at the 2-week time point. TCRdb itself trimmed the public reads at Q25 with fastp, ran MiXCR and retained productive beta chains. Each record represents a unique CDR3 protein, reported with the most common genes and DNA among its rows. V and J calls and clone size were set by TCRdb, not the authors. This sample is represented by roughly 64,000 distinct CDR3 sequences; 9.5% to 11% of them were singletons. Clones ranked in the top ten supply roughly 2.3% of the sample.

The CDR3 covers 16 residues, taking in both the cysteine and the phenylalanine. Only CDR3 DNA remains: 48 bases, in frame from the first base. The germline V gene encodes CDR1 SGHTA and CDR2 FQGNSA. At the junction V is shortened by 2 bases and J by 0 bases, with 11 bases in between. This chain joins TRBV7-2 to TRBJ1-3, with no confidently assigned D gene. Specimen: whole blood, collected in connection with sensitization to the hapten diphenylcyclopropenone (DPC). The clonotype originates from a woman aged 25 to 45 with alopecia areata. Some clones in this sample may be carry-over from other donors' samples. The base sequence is TGTGCCAGCAGCTTAAACCAGGTTTCCTCTGGAAACACCATATATTTT. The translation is CASSLNQVSSGNTIYF.